This passage covers 24 T cell receptor beta chains from one sample sequenced in a study of blood T cell repertoires in COVID-19. Produced via immunoSEQ multiplex PCR; TCRdb's table is partial and in-frame only. The sample contains approximately 260,000 clones, roughly 84% of which appear only once. The sequencing sample was made of peripheral blood. Receptors were obtained from a woman between 40 and 55 years old with active or convalescent COVID-19.

The chain combines TRBV2 with TRBJ1-5, with a weak D call TRBD1 (6 bases). CDR3 size: 13 residues. V lost 3 bases to trimming and J lost 6 bases, with 9 bases between them. In germline, CDR1 is SNHLY, CDR2 FYNNEI. The CDR3 DNA follows: TGTGCCAGCAGTGAGCAGGGGAGTCAGCCCCAGCATTTT. Protein: CASSEQGSQPQHF.

The J gene is TRBJ1-2, the V gene TRBV11-3; D is possibly TRBD1 (5 bases). With 11 bases removed from V and 8 bases from J, the gap between germline ends came to 9 bases. The CDR3 sequence is 9 residues long. Looked up from germline, CDR1 is SGHNT and CDR2 is YENEEA. The CDR3 DNA reads TGTGCCCACCGGGGGGGCTACACCTTC. Translated: CAHRGGYTF.

The rearrangement uses TRBV19 and TRBJ2-7; 10 bases line up with TRBD1. The CDR3 is 15 residues long. Losses at the gene ends were 6 bases for V and 0 bases for J; bases not matched to a gene: 5. Per the germline V gene, CDR1 is LNHDA and CDR2 is SQIVND (reference sequence). CDR3 sequence reads: CASRTGQGSSYEQYF. CDR3 DNA: TGTGCCAGTAGGACGGGACAGGGGTCCTCCTACGAGCAGTACTTC.

This chain connects TRBV5-1 to TRBJ2-1, with 8 positions matching TRBD2. The CDR3 sequence is 12 residues long. Trimming took 4 bases from V and 8 from J; bases not matched to a gene: 2. From germline, CDR1 is SGHRS and CDR2 YFSETQ. CDR3 sequence reads: CASSPGGDEQFF. DNA of the CDR3: TGCGCCAGCAGCCCCGGGGGGGATGAGCAGTTCTTC.

The chain joins TRBV19 to TRBJ1-4; D unresolved. The ends were cut back, 7 bases at V and 4 bases at J, with 13 bases in the middle. Germline CDR1 and CDR2: LNHDA and SQIVND (reference sequence). This CDR3 spans 14 amino acids. CDR3 loop: CASTRQGLNEKLFF. The CDR3 nucleotides read TGTGCCAGTACCCGACAAGGCCTTAATGAAAAACTGTTTTTT. The whole variable domain, filled in from reference TRBV19 and TRBJ1-4, reads DGGITQSPKYLFRKEGQNVTLSCEQNLNHDAMYWYRQDPGQGLRLIYYSQIVNDFQKGDIAEGYSVSREKKESFPLTVTSAQKNPTAFYLCASTRQGLNEKLFFGSGTQLSVL.

The gene calls are TRBV20-1 and TRBJ1-3; D not certain. Germline CDR1 reads DFQATT; CDR2 reads SNEGSKA (reference sequence). Trimming took off 3 bases at V and 0 bases at J, with 9 bases between the two ends. There are 14 residues in the CDR3. The CDR3 sequence: CSASTQSSGNTIYF. CDR3 in DNA: TGCAGTGCTAGTACCCAGTCCTCTGGAAACACCATATATTTT.

The J gene is TRBJ1-2, the V gene TRBV19; TRBD1 might be the D (5 bases). V lost 3 bases to trimming and J lost 3 bases, with 5 bases between them. The CDR3 loop spans 12 amino acids. Germline V gene lookup returns CDR1 LNHDA and CDR2 SQIVND (reference sequence). The CDR3 loop is CASSMTDYGYTF. The CDR3 DNA reads TGTGCCAGTAGTATGACAGACTATGGCTACACCTTC. The full variable domain, with the rest looked up from reference TRBV19 and TRBJ1-2, is DGGITQSPKYLFRKEGQNVTLSCEQNLNHDAMYWYRQDPGQGLRLIYYSQIVNDFQKGDIAEGYSVSREKKESFPLTVTSAQKNPTAFYLCASSMTDYGYTFGSGTRLTVV.

The rearrangement joins TRBV27 to TRBJ1-2, with D possibly being TRBD1 (6 bases). Germline V gives CDR1 MNHEY, CDR2 SMNVEV (reference sequence). This CDR3 has 18 residues. Deletions cut 6 bases from V and 4 bases from J, with 27 bases between. CDR3: CASSRAQGLRTRAYGYTF. In DNA, the CDR3 is TGTGCCAGCAGCCGGGCACAGGGCCTGAGGACCCGAGCCTATGGCTACACCTTC.

V usage is TRBV19 and J usage is TRBJ1-1; D perhaps matches TRBD1 (5 bases). The CDR3 runs to 12 residues. Trimming left V 10 bases short and J 2 bases short, with 11 bases between. The germline gives CDR1 LNHDA, CDR2 SQIVND (reference sequence). CDR3 sequence (DNA): TGTGCCACAGGGTATCGAAACACTGAAGCTTTCTTT. It is translated as CATGYRNTEAFF.

The chain combines TRBV3-1 (or the pseudogene TRBV3-2) with TRBJ1-2, with 7 bases fitting TRBD1. J was trimmed by 6 bases and V by 3 bases; bases with no gene match: 4. Germline loops: CDR1 LGHDT, CDR2 YNNKEL (reference sequence). There are 13 residues in the CDR3. The CDR3 here is CASSQGQTDGYTF. The DNA for the CDR3 is TGTGCCAGCAGCCAGGGACAGACTGATGGCTACACCTTC.

This chain links TRBV27 with TRBJ1-1; a possible D gene is TRBD1 (5 bases). Between the trimmed V and J ends, which lost 7 bases and 5 bases, there was a span of 14 bases. CDR3 length: 13 residues. The germline gives CDR1 MNHEY, CDR2 SMNVEV (reference sequence). In DNA, the CDR3 is TGTGCCAGCACCACAATAAGGGGAACTGAAGCTTTCTTT. Translated, it gives CASTTIRGTEAFF.

The rearrangement links TRBV30 to TRBJ1-1; 11 bases fit TRBD1. With 2 bases clipped from V and 3 bases from J, the junction kept 11 bases outside the gene matches. CDR1 and CDR2 (germline): GTSNPN, SVGIG (reference sequence). This CDR3 region has 17 residues. The CDR3 is CAWSMPGQGVKDTEAFF. The CDR3 DNA follows: TGTGCCTGGAGTATGCCGGGACAGGGGGTAAAGGACACTGAAGCTTTCTTT.

V gene TRBV18 combines with J gene TRBJ2-1; D gene unclear. The V gene lost 6 bases and the J gene lost 0 bases, with 9 bases spanning the gap. This CDR3 has 14 residues. Germline lookup yields CDR1 KGHSH and CDR2 LQKENI. The CDR3 spells CASSEATSYNEQFF. CDR3 coding DNA: TGTGCCAGCTCCGAGGCGACCTCCTACAATGAGCAGTTCTTC.

The gene calls are TRBV7-6 and TRBJ1-2; 8 nucleotides match TRBD1. CDR3 length equals 16 residues. V shed 5 bases and J 4 bases; nucleotides not matched to a gene: 12. The V gene's germline CDR1 is SGHVS and CDR2 FNYEAQ. This chain's CDR3 is CASSPSHGQGGYGYTF. The CDR3 DNA reads as TGTGCCAGCAGCCCCTCTCACGGACAGGGCGGCTATGGCTACACCTTC.

The gene calls are TRBV30 and TRBJ1-2; 7 nucleotides line up with TRBD1. There are 13 residues in the CDR3. The trim removed 1 base at V and 8 bases at J, leaving 7 bases unmatched. CDR1 and CDR2 (germline): GTSNPN, SVGIG (reference sequence). This CDR3 reads CAWSEGGAAGYTF. The CDR3 coding sequence is TGTGCCTGGAGTGAAGGGGGCGCCGCGGGCTACACCTTC.

This chain joins TRBV9 and TRBJ1-1; 9 bases agree with TRBD1. Germline lookup yields CDR1 SGDLS and CDR2 YYNGEE. The V gene end was trimmed by 4 bases and the J gene end by 1 base; junction bases not matched to a gene: 8. The CDR3 consists of 16 residues. The CDR3 here is CASSLGTGIKNTEAFF. CDR3 nucleotides: TGTGCCAGCAGCCTGGGGACAGGGATCAAGAACACTGAAGCTTTCTTT.

The chain combines TRBV18 with TRBJ1-1; the D gene is possibly TRBD1 (6 bases). Germline V gives CDR1 KGHSH, CDR2 LQKENI. The CDR3 is made up of 13 amino acids. V was cut by 8 bases and J by 1 base, with 11 bases left in between. The CDR3 region is CASGWGQNTEAFF. In nucleotides, the CDR3 is TGTGCCAGCGGCTGGGGACAGAACACTGAAGCTTTCTTT.

The chain uses TRBV27 and TRBJ2-1, with 9 bases matching TRBD1. The CDR3 is 17 amino acids. Germline CDR1 reads MNHEY; CDR2 reads SMNVEV (reference sequence). Trimming cost V 1 base and J 7 bases; bases outside gene matches: 11. The CDR3 DNA is TGTGCCAGCAGTTTATATGGGGGCGGACAGGGGAAGAATGAGCAGTTCTTC. Residues: CASSLYGGGQGKNEQFF.

This sequence joins TRBV28 and TRBJ2-3; the D gene is possibly TRBD2 (5 bases). CDR3 length: 13 amino acids. V shed 10 bases and J shed 6 bases, with 17 bases lying between them. Per germline, CDR1 MDHEN and CDR2 SYDVKM. The CDR3 DNA sequence: TGTGCCACCTTAAATCGAGGGCCGGATACGCAGTATTTT. This sequence encodes CATLNRGPDTQYF.

This CDR3 is CASSGEAVSPLHF. The CDR3 nucleotides read TGTGCCAGCAGCGGGGAGGCTGTTTCACCCCTCCACTTT. The V call is TRBV9, the J call TRBJ1-6; no reliable D call. The germline gives CDR1 SGDLS, CDR2 YYNGEE. This CDR3 contains 13 residues. Trimming left V 3 bases short and J 9 bases short, with 10 bases between.

The V and J genes are TRBV11-1 and TRBJ2-1; D gene ambiguous. CDR1 and CDR2 from the germline V gene are SGHAT and FQDESV (reference sequence). V was shortened by 1 base and J by 0 bases, with 10 bases between the two germline ends. The CDR3 is 16 amino acids. The CDR3 bases are TGTGCCAGCAGCTTAGGCAATCCGAGCTCCTACAATGAGCAGTTCTTC. Translating it yields CASSLGNPSSYNEQFF.

The rearrangement links TRBV5-1 to TRBJ1-3; the D is unclear. This CDR3 comprises 15 residues. Germline V lookup: CDR1 SGHRS, CDR2 YFSETQ. The V and J ends lost 4 bases and 0 bases respectively, with 11 bases between them. The CDR3 bases are TGCGCCAGCAGCACCAATTCGGGCTCTGGAAACACCATATATTTT. This sequence encodes CASSTNSGSGNTIYF.

The V and J genes are TRBV6-5 and TRBJ1-5; D possibly corresponds to TRBD1 (6 bases). V was shortened by 8 bases and J by 4 bases, with 12 bases between the two germline ends. The length of the CDR3 is 13 residues. Germline V gene lookup returns CDR1 MNHEY and CDR2 SVGAGI. CDR3 sequence: CASSGARNQPQHF. CDR3 nucleotides: TGTGCCAGCTCAGGGGCGAGGAATCAGCCCCAGCATTTT.

A single count supports this clone. CDR3 sequence reads: CASSSRDNQPQHF. CDR3 nucleotide sequence: TGTGCCAGCAGCTCTCGGGACAATCAGCCCCAGCATTTT. The V call is TRBV3-1 (or the pseudogene TRBV3-2), the J call TRBJ1-5, with D unclear. Germline assignment: CDR1 LGHDT and CDR2 YNNKEL (reference sequence). Trimming stripped 5 bases from V and 3 bases from J, with 8 bases between. The CDR3 sequence is 13 residues long.